The text below deals with one T cell receptor beta chain. Its antigen remains unidentified. Being one base from a much bigger clone, this may be a read error. The V segment lost 2 bases and the J segment 0 bases; nucleotides outside the gene matches: 2. Germline V gene lookup returns CDR1 SGHTS and CDR2 YDEGEE. The CDR3 covers 15 residues. The use of a sample-barcoded 5' primer and a J-beta primer mix characterized a second PCR of roughly 7 to 11 cycles. TCRdb redid the calling of the 5' RACE reads with MiXCR, one entry per CDR3 protein. Among about 780,000 distinct CDR3 sequences, about 46% were seen once, and the ten largest hold 18%. This sample was taken from a study of blood T cells in healthy people across ages. Overall study context: Capture by template switching was about one barcoded beta molecule per two T cells.

General study findings and limits: Nothing was known about donor CMV status, and this possibly confounded expanded clonotype changes. Aged donors had fewer naive CD4+ cells and lower diversity than long-lived donors. PBMCs were not sorted, which prevented a conclusive comparison of naive versus antigen-experienced cells.

The chain employs TRBV5-8 and TRBJ2-1; 7 positions match TRBD2. This TCR came from a man older than 75 in good health. Sequences were obtained from blood. The CDR3, as DNA: TGTGCCAGCAGCTTTCCTAGCGGCTCCTACAATGAGCAGTTCTTC. It yields the protein CASSFPSGSYNEQFF.